This T cell receptor beta chain was profiled in a study of T cell changes during pregnancy in multiple sclerosis. Produced via immunoSEQ multiplex PCR; TCRdb's table is partial and in-frame only. The repertoire holds tens of thousands of clones, with more than 90% as singletons. This material consisted of peripheral blood, taken in the first trimester of pregnancy. The clonotype was recovered from a female donor in good health, enrolled as a control in a pregnancy study.

CDR3 loop: CASSFSGTTDTQYF. The DNA for the CDR3 is TGCGCCAGCAGCTTCTCCGGGACTACAGATACGCAGTATTTT. The chain combines TRBV5-1 with TRBJ2-3; maybe TRBD2 (6 bases). V was trimmed by 2 bases and J by 3 bases, leaving 10 bases between them. The V gene's germline CDR1 is SGHRS and CDR2 YFSETQ. CDR3 length equals 14 residues.